The rows below give T cell receptor beta chains drawn from one sample of a study of regulatory T cells in long-lasting Graves disease. One entry per CDR3 protein results from TCRdb running MiXCR on the multiplex PCR reads. The data show 400,000 to 500,000 distinct CDR3 sequences, about 15% seen once. The data also belong to a second study, concerning T cells in Graves' hyperthyroidism and ophthalmopathy.

The sequences come from peripheral blood mononuclear cells (PBMCs), collected at new diagnosis, from a patient treated with antithyroid drugs. Every receptor here comes from a woman in her 40s with Graves disease. CDR3s include the opening cysteine and the closing phenylalanine or tryptophan. Each record gives: V gene, J gene, D gene, clone size, CDR3 protein, CDR3 DNA. D genes are given only for firm matches. Size is omitted from some rows. Given values are once, few, many or a class for expanded clones.

TRBV4-1	TRBJ2-7	.	few	CASSQEGQSYEQYF	TGCGCCAGCAGCCAAGAAGGCCAGTCCTACGAGCAGTACTTC
TRBV7-2	TRBJ2-1	.	many	CASSLAHPGNEQFF	TGTGCCAGCAGCTTAGCCCACCCCGGGAATGAGCAGTTCTTC
TRBV12-3/TRBV12-4	TRBJ1-5	.	many	CASTWTDSNQPQHF	TGTGCCAGCACTTGGACCGATAGCAATCAGCCCCAGCATTTT
TRBV20-1	TRBJ1-3	TRBD1	.	CSARVPGGNTIYF	TGCAGTGCTAGAGTTCCAGGGGGTAACACCATATATTTT
TRBV7-6	TRBJ1-1	.	many	CASSLAQGGGTEAFF	TGTGCCAGCAGCTTAGCCCAGGGTGGGGGTACTGAAGCTTTCTTT
TRBV7-3	TRBJ1-5	TRBD1	many	CASSSLPTGGMDQPQHF	TGTGCCAGCAGCTCCCTCCCGACAGGGGGGATGGATCAGCCCCAGCATTTT
TRBV19	TRBJ2-1	TRBD1	few	CASSSEDRYNEQFF	TGTGCCAGTAGTTCCGAGGACAGGTACAATGAGCAGTTCTTC
TRBV6-1	TRBJ2-1	TRBD2	few	CASIGLGRGNEQFF	TGTGCCAGCATCGGACTAGGTCGGGGCAATGAGCAGTTCTTC
TRBV5-1	TRBJ2-3	TRBD2	few	CANKGGSGSLTDTQYF	TGCGCCAACAAAGGGGGTAGCGGGAGTCTCACAGATACGCAGTATTTT
TRBV5-4	TRBJ1-2	TRBD1	few	CASKTGGAIRGYTF	TGTGCCAGCAAAACAGGGGGCGCGATCCGGGGCTACACCTTC
TRBV7-2	TRBJ2-7	.	many	CASSLSFTSPYEQYF	TGTGCCAGCAGCTTATCGTTCACCTCCCCCTACGAGCAGTACTTC
TRBV24-1	TRBJ2-7	TRBD2	many	CATSDYSGGSYEQYF	TGTGCCACCAGTGATTATAGCGGGGGCTCCTACGAGCAGTACTTC
TRBV7-2	TRBJ2-1	TRBD1	many	CASSLDRGLEEQFF	TGTGCCAGCAGCTTAGACAGGGGGCTCGAGGAGCAGTTCTTC
TRBV19	TRBJ1-5	.	few	CASSMQLGGGQPQHF	TGTGCCAGTAGTATGCAGCTCGGAGGAGGTCAGCCCCAGCATTTT
TRBV7-2	TRBJ2-7	TRBD2	many	CASSFSGTSGEQYF	TGTGCCAGCAGCTTTTCCGGGACTAGCGGCGAGCAGTACTTC
TRBV27	TRBJ2-2	.	many	CASSFHRVGDTGELFF	TGTGCCAGCAGTTTCCACAGGGTCGGCGACACCGGGGAGCTGTTTTTT
TRBV12-3/TRBV12-4	TRBJ1-5	.	many	CASSPVGQPQHF	TGTGCCAGCAGTCCTGTTGGACAGCCCCAGCATTTT
TRBV12-3/TRBV12-4	TRBJ1-3	.	many	CASSLLGSGNTIYF	TGTGCCAGCAGTTTATTGGGATCTGGAAACACCATATATTTT
TRBV2	TRBJ1-3	.	many	CASSAGSAGNTIYF	TGTGCCAGCAGTGCAGGTAGCGCTGGAAACACCATATATTTT
TRBV7-8	TRBJ2-1	TRBD2	many	CASSPRLAGGPTRYNEQFF	TGTGCCAGCAGCCCTCGACTAGCGGGAGGGCCAACGAGGTACAATGAGCAGTTCTTC
TRBV28	TRBJ2-3	TRBD2	few	CASRITSGAYTDTQYF	TGTGCCAGCCGGATCACTAGCGGGGCCTACACAGATACGCAGTATTTT
TRBV20-1	TRBJ2-5	.	many	CSAERGTGKTETQYF	TGCAGTGCCGAACGGGGGACTGGCAAGACAGAGACCCAGTACTTC
TRBV7-9	TRBJ2-2	TRBD2	many	CASSPPSGRALGELFF	TGTGCCAGCAGCCCTCCTAGCGGGAGGGCCCTCGGGGAGCTGTTTTTT
TRBV19	TRBJ2-5	.	.	CASSIRLDQETQYF	TGTGCCAGTAGTATCAGACTAGACCAAGAGACCCAGTACTTC
TRBV28	TRBJ2-7	.	many	CASRGAGQGLARVGEQYF	TGTGCCAGCCGAGGGGCGGGACAGGGACTAGCAAGGGTCGGGGAGCAGTACTTC
TRBV7-8	TRBJ2-3	TRBD2	many	CASSVTSGPSTDTQYF	TGTGCCAGCAGCGTGACTAGCGGACCTAGCACAGATACGCAGTATTTT
TRBV11-2	TRBJ2-1	TRBD1	.	CASSLAGQGGRDEQFF	TGTGCCAGCAGCTTGGCGGGACAGGGGGGTAGGGATGAGCAGTTCTTC
TRBV28	TRBJ1-1	TRBD1	many	CASSLYGTGGGNTEAFF	TGTGCCAGCAGTTTATATGGGACAGGGGGAGGGAACACTGAAGCTTTCTTT
TRBV29-1	TRBJ2-6	TRBD1	few	CSVRTGPSGANVLTF	TGCAGCGTGAGGACAGGACCCTCTGGGGCCAACGTCCTGACTTTC
TRBV7-9	TRBJ2-7	.	many	CASSLAEGEQYF	TGTGCCAGCAGCTTGGCGGAAGGAGAGCAGTACTTC
TRBV20-1	TRBJ2-3	.	.	CSASLGGPDTQYF	TGCAGTGCTAGTCTTGGGGGTCCAGATACGCAGTATTTT
TRBV19	TRBJ2-1	.	.	CASSWTDTVPFHEQFF	TGTGCCAGTAGTTGGACTGATACGGTACCCTTCCATGAGCAGTTCTTC
TRBV7-2	TRBJ2-7	.	many	CASSLGSVSSYEQYF	TGTGCCAGCAGCTTAGGCAGCGTGAGCTCCTACGAGCAGTACTTC
TRBV4-2	TRBJ2-7	.	.	CASSQEEQLLSYEQYF	TGTGCCAGCAGCCAAGAGGAGCAGCTCCTCTCCTACGAGCAGTACTTC
TRBV19	TRBJ2-4	TRBD1	few	CASTKDRVPKNIQYF	TGTGCCAGTACCAAGGACAGGGTTCCCAAAAACATTCAGTACTTC
TRBV11-2	TRBJ2-7	.	many	CASSVASSGEAGSYEQYF	TGTGCCAGCAGCGTAGCCTCCTCGGGCGAAGCCGGCTCCTACGAGCAGTACTTC
TRBV25-1	TRBJ2-3	.	few	CASSGPAALAQYF	TGTGCCAGCAGTGGTCCAGCGGCTTTAGCGCAGTATTTT
TRBV12-3/TRBV12-4	TRBJ2-1	TRBD2	.	CASSASGAYNEQLF	TGTGCCAGCAGCGCTAGCGGGGCCTACAATGAGCAGCTCTTC
TRBV28	TRBJ1-5	.	few	CASTRKSPSYQPQHF	TGTGCCAGCACCCGGAAGTCCCCGTCATATCAGCCCCAGCATTTT
TRBV27	TRBJ1-1	.	many	CASSFKGPNTEAFF	TGTGCCAGCAGTTTTAAGGGGCCGAACACTGAAGCTTTCTTT
TRBV27	TRBJ2-1	TRBD2	.	CASSSLAADSYNEQFF	TGTGCCAGCAGTTCGCTAGCGGCAGATTCCTACAATGAGCAGTTCTTC
TRBV6-1	TRBJ2-1	.	few	CAIQDSVNEQFF	TGTGCCATCCAAGACAGTGTCAATGAGCAGTTCTTC
TRBV5-1	TRBJ1-1	TRBD1	many	CASRLTGDNTEAFF	TGCGCCAGCCGTTTGACAGGGGACAACACTGAAGCTTTCTTT
TRBV6-1	TRBJ2-2	.	.	CAGEGPGELFF	TGTGCCGGAGAGGGTCCCGGGGAGCTGTTTTTT
TRBV11-2	TRBJ2-7	TRBD2	many	CASSLVSGTRDPYEQYF	TGTGCCAGCAGCTTAGTCTCAGGGACTAGGGATCCTTACGAGCAGTACTTC
TRBV20-1	TRBJ1-5	TRBD1	.	CSAFGTGEEPQHF	TGCAGTGCTTTTGGGACAGGAGAGGAGCCCCAGCATTTT
TRBV7-8	TRBJ1-1	.	many	CASSLAREGGEDTEAFF	TGTGCCAGCAGCTTAGCGCGAGAAGGAGGCGAAGACACTGAAGCTTTCTTT
TRBV3-1	TRBJ1-2	.	.	CASSSPGGYTF	TGTGCCAGCAGCAGCCCGGGTGGCTACACCTTC
TRBV28	TRBJ2-7	.	many	CASSFMRGSSYEQYF	TGTGCCAGCAGTTTTATGCGGGGCAGCTCCTACGAGCAGTACTTC
TRBV6-5	TRBJ1-2	TRBD1	many	CASSYSVGRGREGYTF	TGTGCCAGCAGTTACTCCGTGGGCAGGGGGCGGGAAGGCTACACCTTC
TRBV20-1	TRBJ2-3	TRBD2	many	CSARDEVTSALLNTDTQYF	TGCAGTGCTAGAGATGAAGTGACTAGCGCCCTCCTGAACACAGATACGCAGTATTTT
TRBV15	TRBJ2-3	.	many	CATSRGLVAGTDTQYF	TGTGCCACCAGCAGAGGACTAGTTGCAGGCACAGATACGCAGTATTTT
TRBV19	TRBJ1-5	.	.	CASSFRGALYQPQHF	TGTGCCAGCAGCTTTCGGGGGGCTCTCTATCAGCCCCAGCATTTT
TRBV6-1	TRBJ2-2	TRBD2	.	CASSGLVGTGELFF	TGTGCCAGCAGCGGACTAGTCGGTACCGGGGAGCTGTTTTTT
TRBV10-3	TRBJ1-5	TRBD1	.	CAISEPREGAGNQPQHF	TGTGCCATCAGTGAACCCCGGGAGGGGGCGGGAAATCAGCCCCAGCATTTT
TRBV7-2	TRBJ2-7	.	.	CASSLFGQNYEQYF	TGTGCCAGCAGCTTATTCGGACAGAACTACGAGCAGTACTTC
TRBV20-1	TRBJ2-2	TRBD2	.	CSATKRGGRELFF	TGCAGTGCTACTAAACGGGGGGGAAGGGAGCTGTTTTTT